Described below is a single T cell receptor beta chain sequence and its context. The antigen this receptor binds is unknown. Base qualities are missing; no much larger clone stands one base away. CDR1 and CDR2, looked up from the germline V gene (reference sequence), are LGHDT and YNNKEL. The CDR3 runs 14 residues from the cysteine to the phenylalanine. CDR3 DNA is the only sequence kept; it has 42 bases, read in frame from the first base. V was cut back by 5 bases and J by 4 bases, leaving a gap of 14 bases between them. TCRbeta CDR3 regions were amplified from genomic DNA using the immunoSEQ Assay, a bias-controlled multiplex PCR. Regarding the original processing steps: Within the assay, amplification of reference gene primers was used to estimate how many nucleated cells each sample contained. Sequence reads were collapsed and filtered to measure the absolute abundance of every unique TCRbeta CDR3 rearrangement. For each sample, productive Simpson clonality was calculated as the square root of Simpson's diversity index over productive rearrangements. What TCRdb holds here is the immuneACCESS table cut down to in-frame rearrangements. Part of the clones is not present; checked against another copy, under half of the missing clones reflect an unresolved V gene, and the others are unexplained. V and J calls and clone size are those listed in that table; D and trimming were worked out from the DNA. This sample holds roughly 45,000 clones; over 75% were observed only once. About 2.8% of the sample lies in the top ten.

At one collaborating source in Seattle, patients were enrolled during active infection and were followed longitudinally through the course of disease. Each collaborating institution followed its own protocols to collect whole blood in K2EDTA tubes. For TCRbeta analysis, collaborators shipped samples in one of three forms: frozen whole blood, isolated PBMCs, or DNA extracted from either of those sample types. This record belongs to a study of blood T cell repertoires in COVID-19 (dated by TCRdb to the early 2020s). In terms of the full investigation: The collaborator samples originated in the United States, Italy and Spain and spanned the acute and convalescent phases of COVID-19. The prospective study material was composed of cDNA or gDNA derived from T cells, B-cell-depleted T cells, or PBMCs. The dataset comprised deeply sampled blood TCRbeta repertoires from subjects exposed to, actively infected with, or recovered from COVID-19. The repertoires were made available in a free public database intended to serve as a resource for research on the immune response to SARS-CoV-2. Samples were obtained from the ongoing ImmuneRACE study (first 160 participants) and from 1,254 subjects provided by 6 global collaborators. The sample metadata nearly always contained a de-identified subject ID, COVID-19 status, age in years and sex. Where available, HLA class I and class II types were taken from metadata supplied by the sample provider and were not determined by assay-based typing. The full study reports these points: The amount of clinical and demographic metadata varied by source and participant and was provided uncurated.

The V and J segments used are TRBV3-1 (or the pseudogene TRBV3-2) and TRBJ1-1; the D gene is perhaps TRBD1, on 5 matching bases. The clonotype was recovered from a woman older than 75 with COVID-19, enrolled during active disease. Sequenced input: peripheral blood. The nucleotides read TGTGCCAGCAGCGAACCGGGGGAAGGCACTGAAGCTTTCTTT. It translates to CASSEPGEGTEAFF.